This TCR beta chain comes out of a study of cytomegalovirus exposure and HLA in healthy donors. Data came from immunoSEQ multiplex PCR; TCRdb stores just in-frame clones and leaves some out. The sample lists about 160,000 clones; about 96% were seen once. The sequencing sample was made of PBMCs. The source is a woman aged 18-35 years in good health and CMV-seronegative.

CDR3 nucleotide sequence: TGTGCCAGCAGAAACACAGGCGATGGGGGGTATGGCTACACCTTC. It is translated as CASRNTGDGGYGYTF. This chain uses TRBV6-1 with TRBJ1-2, with D tentatively TRBD1 (5 bases). The CDR3 consists of 15 residues. V was cut by 6 bases and J by 5 bases, with 19 bases left in between. Germline V gene sequence: CDR1 MNHNS, CDR2 SASEGT.